The clone carrying this T cell receptor (beta chain) turned up a few times. What it binds is unknown. Amplification targeted TCR beta CDR3 regions from RNA transcripts. RT-PCR in the first round (using the HTBI primer set) targeted the TCR CDR3. One entry per CDR3 protein, called by TCRdb with MiXCR from the multiplex PCR reads. Of 300,000 to 450,000 distinct CDR3 sequences listed, approximately 15% are singletons. Exclusion of a patient resulted from uncontrolled infection, other autoimmune disease, pregnancy or lactation. These data belong to a study of T cells in Graves' hyperthyroidism and ophthalmopathy. Whole-study context: At the time of initial diagnosis and before any treatment, peripheral blood was collected. Findings and limits, study-wide: Ophthalmopathy and stable hyperthyroidism were told apart by a 13 V-J model. Most expanded thyroid clonotypes above 0.001 also appeared in blood.

Germline V gives CDR1 DFQATT, CDR2 SNEGSKA (reference sequence). Trimming removed 0 bases from V and 0 bases from J, with 12 bases in between. The CDR3 is 17 residues long. Source material: blood. This receptor was identified in a man under 40 with Graves' hyperthyroidism that later progressed to Graves' ophthalmopathy. The chain couples TRBV20-1 to TRBJ1-6; unclear D gene. CDR3 sequence reads: CSARDRRSSSYNSPLHF. Here the CDR3 DNA reads TGCAGTGCTAGAGATCGGAGGAGTAGCTCCTATAATTCACCCCTCCACTTT.